This record concerns one T cell receptor beta chain sequence. Its antigen remains unknown. The data belong to a study of shared clonotypes between healthy human individuals. Study context: Donor composition was a couple of women and a few men, aged 18 to 49.

Study-wide results and caveats: The four-donor shared clonotypes exceeded non-shared clonotypes in generation probability, with non-shared ones scoring lower.

The length of the CDR3 is 16 residues. From germline, CDR1 is MNHNY and CDR2 SVGAGI (reference sequence). The trim removed 6 bases at V and 1 base at J, leaving 11 bases unmatched. The study ran the assay at deep level. Repertoires were generated with immunoSEQ multiplex PCR, while TCRdb's copy carries only in-frame clones and drops some. This table has millions of clones, around 95% appearing once. Memory CD4+ cells were the fraction left after CD45RA+ naive selection. The rearrangement uses TRBV6-6 and TRBJ1-1; TRBD1 matches 7 bases. Sequenced material: naive CD4+ T cells sorted from blood. Regarding subset: CD45RA+ positively selected. This receptor was taken from a man aged 18 to 30 in good health. CDR3 DNA sequence: TGTGCCAGCAGACCGCCTGGAGGGGGCGCGAACACTGAAGCTTTCTTT. Amino acids: CASRPPGGGANTEAFF.